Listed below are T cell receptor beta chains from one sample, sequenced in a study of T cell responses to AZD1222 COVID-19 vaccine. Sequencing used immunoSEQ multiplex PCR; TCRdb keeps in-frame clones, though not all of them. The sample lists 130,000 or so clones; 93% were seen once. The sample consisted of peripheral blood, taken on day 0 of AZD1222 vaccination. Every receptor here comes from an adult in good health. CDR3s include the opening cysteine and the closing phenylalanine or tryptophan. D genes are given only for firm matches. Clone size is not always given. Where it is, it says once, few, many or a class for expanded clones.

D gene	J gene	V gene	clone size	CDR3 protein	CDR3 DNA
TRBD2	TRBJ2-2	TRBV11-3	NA	CASSLYGGTGELFF	TGTGCCAGCAGCTTGTACGGGGGGACCGGGGAGCTGTTTTTT
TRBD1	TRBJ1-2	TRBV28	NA	CASSSMDRGFYGYTF	TGTGCCAGCAGTTCCATGGACAGGGGGTTCTATGGCTACACCTTC
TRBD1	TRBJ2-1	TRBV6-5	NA	CASSRQGAGLYEQFF	TGTGCCAGCAGTAGGCAGGGGGCGGGTTTGTATGAGCAGTTCTTC
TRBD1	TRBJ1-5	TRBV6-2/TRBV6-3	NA	CASSYVRGGQPQHF	TGTGCCAGCAGTTATGTCAGGGGGGGCCAGCCCCAGCATTTT
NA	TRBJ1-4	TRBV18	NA	CASSPPGASGILNEKLFF	TGTGCCAGCTCACCGCCGGGCGCCTCGGGCATTCTAAATGAAAAACTGTTTTTT
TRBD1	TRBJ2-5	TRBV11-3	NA	CASSPVGQDQETQYF	TGTGCCAGCAGCCCCGTCGGACAGGACCAAGAGACCCAGTACTTC
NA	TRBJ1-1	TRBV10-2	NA	CASSGGEVNTEAFF	TGCGCCAGCAGTGGAGGAGAGGTGAACACTGAAGCTTTCTTT
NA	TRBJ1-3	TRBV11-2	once	CASSLVSGNTIYF	TGTGCCAGCAGCTTAGTAAGCGGAAACACCATATATTTT
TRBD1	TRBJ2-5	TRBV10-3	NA	CAISGAGTGVKTQYF	TGTGCCATCAGTGGGGCCGGGACAGGGGTCAAGACCCAGTACTTC
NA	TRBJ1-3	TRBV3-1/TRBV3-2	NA	CASSPPGANSHSGNTIYF	TGTGCCAGCAGCCCCCCGGGGGCTAACTCGCACTCTGGAAACACCATATATTTT
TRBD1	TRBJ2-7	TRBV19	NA	CASSTPTGAYEQYF	TGTGCCAGTAGTACACCAACAGGGGCCTACGAGCAGTACTTC
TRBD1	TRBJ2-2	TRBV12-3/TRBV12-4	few	CASSRGQVRELFF	TGTGCCAGCAGCCGGGGACAGGTACGGGAGCTGTTTTTT
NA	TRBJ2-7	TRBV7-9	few	CASSHPQVYEQYF	TGTGCCAGCAGCCACCCACAAGTCTACGAGCAGTACTTC
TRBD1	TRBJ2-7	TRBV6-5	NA	CASSPDRGSHEQYF	TGTGCCAGCAGCCCCGACAGGGGATCCCACGAGCAGTACTTC
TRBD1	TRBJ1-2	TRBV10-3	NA	CAISGQGASDYGYTF	TGTGCCATCAGTGGACAGGGGGCGTCAGATTATGGCTACACCTTC
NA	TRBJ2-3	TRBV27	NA	CASSWSPTDTQYF	TGTGCCAGCAGTTGGAGTCCCACAGATACGCAGTATTTT
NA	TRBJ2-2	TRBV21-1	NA	CASSNHRGYNTGELFF	TGTGCCAGCAGCAACCACAGGGGATACAACACCGGGGAGCTGTTTTTT
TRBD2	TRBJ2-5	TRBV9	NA	CASSSGGTSPLQETQYF	TGTGCCAGCAGCTCGGGGGGGACTAGCCCACTCCAAGAGACCCAGTACTTC
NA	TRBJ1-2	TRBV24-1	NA	CATSGVYGYTF	TGTGCCACCAGTGGGGTCTATGGCTACACCTTC
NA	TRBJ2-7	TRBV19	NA	CASSTGNNEQYF	TGTGCCAGTAGTACCGGCAACAACGAGCAGTACTTC
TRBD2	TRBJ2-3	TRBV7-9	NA	CASSSAGGSDTQYF	TGTGCCAGCAGCTCTGCGGGGGGTTCAGATACGCAGTATTTT
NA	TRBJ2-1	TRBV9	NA	CASSGIRSSYNEQFF	TGTGCCAGCAGCGGGATCAGGAGCTCCTACAATGAGCAGTTCTTC
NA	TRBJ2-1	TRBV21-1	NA	CASSKSGTASTMDQFF	TGTGCCAGCAGCAAAAGCGGGACGGCCTCTACAATGGACCAGTTCTTC
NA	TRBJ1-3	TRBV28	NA	CASSLSRNTIYF	TGTGCCAGCAGTTTATCGAGAAACACCATATATTTT
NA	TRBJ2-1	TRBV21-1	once	CASIRQVLFSYNEQFF	TGTGCCAGCATCCGACAGGTGCTATTCTCCTACAATGAGCAGTTCTTC
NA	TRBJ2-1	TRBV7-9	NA	CASSLRGTGEQFF	TGTGCCAGCAGCCTCAGGGGGACTGGTGAGCAGTTCTTC
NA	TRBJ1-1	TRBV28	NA	CASSLLQTGNTEAFF	TGTGCCAGCAGTTTATTACAGACAGGGAACACTGAAGCTTTCTTT
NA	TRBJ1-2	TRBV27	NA	CASSFQTPTAGEGYTF	TGTGCCAGCAGTTTCCAGACTCCGACTGCTGGGGAAGGCTACACCTTC
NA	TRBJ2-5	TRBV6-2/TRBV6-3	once	CASSNGETQYF	TGTGCCAGCAGTAATGGGGAGACCCAGTACTTC
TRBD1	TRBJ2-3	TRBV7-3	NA	CASSLQTGADTQYF	TGTGCCAGCAGCTTACAGACAGGGGCAGATACGCAGTATTTT
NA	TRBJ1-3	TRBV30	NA	CACARGGGNTIYF	TGTGCCTGTGCGAGAGGTGGGGGAAACACCATATATTTT
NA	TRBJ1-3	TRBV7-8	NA	CASSFVEQGSGNTIYF	TGTGCCAGCAGCTTCGTCGAACAGGGAAGTGGAAACACCATATATTTT
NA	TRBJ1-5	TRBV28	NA	CASSPRGGGSQPQHF	TGTGCCAGCAGTCCCAGAGGGGGAGGGAGTCAGCCCCAGCATTTT
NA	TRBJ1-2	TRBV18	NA	CASSPAVAGGYTF	TGTGCCAGCTCACCGGCCGTGGCGGGTGGCTACACCTTC
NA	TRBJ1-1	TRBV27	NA	CASSTGTNTEAFF	TGTGCCAGCAGTACCGGGACAAACACTGAAGCTTTCTTT
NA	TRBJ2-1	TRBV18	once	CASSPPGQFNNEQFF	TGTGCCAGCTCACCACCAGGGCAGTTTAACAATGAGCAGTTCTTC
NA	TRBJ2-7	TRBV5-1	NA	CASSPSPGAAHYEQYF	TGCGCCAGCAGCCCCTCCCCGGGGGCGGCACACTACGAGCAGTACTTC
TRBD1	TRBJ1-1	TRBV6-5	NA	CASRQGVDTEAFF	TGTGCCAGCAGACAGGGGGTGGACACTGAAGCTTTCTTT
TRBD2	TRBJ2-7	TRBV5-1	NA	CASRREGLSYEQYF	TGCGCCAGCAGGCGGGAGGGCCTATCCTACGAGCAGTACTTC
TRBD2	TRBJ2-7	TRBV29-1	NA	CSVDSRPSGHPHDYEQYF	TGCAGCGTTGATTCTAGGCCTAGCGGCCATCCCCACGACTACGAGCAGTACTTC
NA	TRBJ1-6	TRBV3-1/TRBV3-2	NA	CASSQEARESPLHF	TGTGCCAGCAGCCAAGAGGCCAGGGAATCACCCCTCCACTTT
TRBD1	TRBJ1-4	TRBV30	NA	CAWSGGQGDEKLFF	TGTGCCTGGAGTGGGGGACAGGGCGATGAAAAACTGTTTTTT
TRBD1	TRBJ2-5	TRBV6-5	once	CASSLDRAETQYF	TGTGCCAGCAGTTTGGACAGGGCCGAGACCCAGTACTTC
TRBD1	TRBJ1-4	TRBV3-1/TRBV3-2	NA	CASSPTGGREKLFF	TGTGCCAGCAGCCCTACAGGGGGACGGGAAAAACTGTTTTTT
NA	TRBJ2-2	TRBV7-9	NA	CASNFPGHTNTGELFF	TGTGCCAGCAACTTCCCGGGACACACAAACACCGGGGAGCTGTTTTTT
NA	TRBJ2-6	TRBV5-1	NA	CASSSGGANVLTF	TGCGCCAGCAGCTCAGGTGGGGCCAACGTCCTGACTTTC
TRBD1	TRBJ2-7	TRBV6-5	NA	CASSPGQGSPYEQYF	TGTGCCAGCAGCCCCGGACAGGGGAGCCCCTACGAGCAGTACTTC
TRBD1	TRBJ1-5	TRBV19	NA	CASSDPGQGGRQPQHF	TGTGCCAGTAGCGATCCGGGACAGGGGGGTCGTCAGCCCCAGCATTTT
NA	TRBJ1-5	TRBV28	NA	CASSFSLSNQPQHF	TGTGCCAGCAGTTTCTCCCTTAGCAATCAGCCCCAGCATTTT
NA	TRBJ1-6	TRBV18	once	CASSPPANTRNSPLHF	TGTGCCAGCTCACCACCGGCCAACACCCGAAATTCACCCCTCCACTTT
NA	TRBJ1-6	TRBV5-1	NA	CASSLVQGNSPLHF	TGCGCCAGCAGCTTGGTGCAGGGGAATTCACCCCTCCACTTT
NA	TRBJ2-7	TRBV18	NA	CASSPSPAGSYEQYF	TGTGCCAGCTCACCAAGTCCCGCGGGTTCCTACGAGCAGTACTTC
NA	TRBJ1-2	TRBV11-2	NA	CASSTRLKQDGYTF	TGTGCCAGCAGCACACGTCTTAAACAGGATGGCTACACCTTC
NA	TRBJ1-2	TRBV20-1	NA	CSATEGVSRGYTF	TGCAGTGCTACTGAGGGGGTTTCGAGGGGCTACACCTTC
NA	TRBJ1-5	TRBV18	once	CASSPEGGNQPQHF	TGTGCCAGCTCACCAGAAGGGGGCAATCAGCCCCAGCATTTT
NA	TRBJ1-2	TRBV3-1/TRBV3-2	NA	CASSQFQGSSLYGYTF	TGTGCCAGCAGCCAATTCCAAGGCAGTTCCCTCTATGGCTACACCTTC